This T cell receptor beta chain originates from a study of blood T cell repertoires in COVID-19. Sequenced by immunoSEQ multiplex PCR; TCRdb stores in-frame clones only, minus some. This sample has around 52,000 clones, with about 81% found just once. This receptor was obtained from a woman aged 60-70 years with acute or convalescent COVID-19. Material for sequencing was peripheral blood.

CDR3 sequence reads: CASSPWGSGQGNTGELFF. The CDR3 nucleotides read TGTGCCAGCAGCCCCTGGGGTTCGGGACAGGGCAACACCGGGGAGCTGTTTTTT. This chain uses TRBV5-5 with TRBJ2-2, with 9 bases identical to TRBD1. The V gene's germline CDR1 is SGHKS and CDR2 YYEKEE (reference sequence). The CDR3 covers 18 residues. Trimming took 4 bases from V and 2 from J; bases not matched to a gene: 12.